What follows are 29 T cell receptor beta chains derived from one specimen sequenced in a study of blood T cell repertoires in COVID-19. Data came from immunoSEQ multiplex PCR; TCRdb stores just in-frame clones and leaves some out. The sample contains around 180,000 clones, about 90% of which appear only once. The sequenced sample consisted of peripheral blood. The receptors here all came from a man between 65 and 85 years old with active or convalescent COVID-19.

The V and J genes are TRBV10-3 and TRBJ1-4, with D possibly matching TRBD1 (5 bases). Trimming removed 1 base at V and 5 bases at J, with 17 bases between. The CDR3 spans 17 residues. Germline CDR1 reads ENHRY; CDR2 reads SYGVKD. In nucleotides, the CDR3 is TGTGCCATCAGTGAGTGGGGCGGCAGGTCCCGAAATGAAAAACTGTTTTTT. It yields the protein CAISEWGGRSRNEKLFF.

This clone was observed a handful of times. V usage is TRBV6-5 and J usage is TRBJ1-6; 7 bases match TRBD1. J lost 9 bases, V lost 5 bases, and 4 bases had no gene match. In germline, CDR1 is MNHEY, CDR2 SVGAGI. This CDR3 spans 13 amino acids. The CDR3 coding sequence is TGTGCCAGCAGTCGGGACAGACTTTCACCCCTCCACTTT. It yields the protein CASSRDRLSPLHF.

In DNA form, the CDR3 reads TGTGCCAGCAGCTTACACCAGGGTCGGACAGATACGCAGTATTTT. This codes for CASSLHQGRTDTQYF. V and J are TRBV7-8 and TRBJ2-3; D might be TRBD1 (5 bases). The CDR3 spans 15 residues. Trimming left V 2 bases short and J 3 bases short, with 12 bases between. Germline CDR1 and CDR2: SGHVS and FQNEAQ.

The V and J genes are TRBV5-1 and TRBJ2-6, with D possibly being TRBD1 (5 bases). This CDR3 has 17 amino acids. Germline-derived CDR1 and CDR2 are SGHRS and YFSETQ. V was clipped by 0 bases and J by 4 bases, with 14 bases between them. The CDR3 nucleotides read TGCGCCAGCAGCTTGGTAGTTCAAGGGGCGGGGGCCAACGTCCTGACTTTC. Its protein product is CASSLVVQGAGANVLTF.

This clone was detected only once. Other DNA sequences from this sample encode an identical CDR3 as well. The gene calls are TRBV5-1 and TRBJ2-1, with D possibly being TRBD2 (6 bases). Trimming cost V 0 bases and J 0 bases, with 10 bases left between them. Germline V lookup: CDR1 SGHRS, CDR2 YFSETQ. The CDR3 consists of 16 residues. In nucleotides, the CDR3 is TGCGCCAGCAGCTTGGCCGGGGGAGGCTCCTACAATGAGCAGTTCTTC. This translates into CASSLAGGGSYNEQFF.

This chain connects TRBV5-1 to TRBJ2-5; possibly TRBD1 for D (6 bases). V was shortened by 6 bases and J by 4 bases, with 13 bases between the two germline ends. The germline V gene encodes CDR1 SGHRS and CDR2 YFSETQ. The CDR3 loop spans 13 amino acids. The CDR3 DNA follows: TGCGCCAGCACTTTCCTGGGGGCAGAGACCCAGTACTTC. Translated: CASTFLGAETQYF. Using reference TRBV5-1 and TRBJ2-5 for the parts outside the CDR3, the full variable domain is KAGVTQTPRYLIKTRGQQVTLSCSPISGHRSVSWYQQTPGQGLQFLFEYFSETQRNKGNFPGRFSGRQFSNSRSEMNVSTLELGDSALYLCASTFLGAETQYFGPGTRLLVL.

This chain links TRBV18 with TRBJ2-3, with D possibly matching TRBD2 (5 bases). The V gene's germline CDR1 is KGHSH and CDR2 LQKENI. The V end was cut by 6 bases, the J end by 2 bases, with 15 bases between. The CDR3 is 15 amino acids. CDR3 in DNA: TGTGCCAGCTCCCGCGGGCTCTCCTACACAGATACGCAGTATTTT. This gives the protein CASSRGLSYTDTQYF.

This chain joins TRBV27 and TRBJ2-7; the match to TRBD1 covers 11 bases. Germline trimming cut 2 bases from V and 6 bases from J; bases unmatched to any gene: 12. The CDR3 loop spans 17 amino acids. Germline assignment: CDR1 MNHEY and CDR2 SMNVEV (reference sequence). CDR3 sequence (DNA): TGTGCCAGCAGTTTACTTTCCGGGGGACAGGGGGTGATCGAGCAGTACTTC. This codes for CASSLLSGGQGVIEQYF.

The rearrangement links TRBV4-2 to TRBJ2-3, with TRBD2 identical over 12 bases. This CDR3 has 19 amino acids. CDR1 is LGHNA and CDR2 is YNFKEQ in the germline V gene. V was clipped by 0 bases and J by 0 bases; unmatched bases: 7. CDR3 DNA: TGTGCCAGCAGCCAAGAGCCTAGCGGGAGGGGTGCTAGCACAGATACGCAGTATTTT. The encoded protein is CASSQEPSGRGASTDTQYF.

V is TRBV5-1 and J is TRBJ1-2, with a possible D match to TRBD1 (5 bases). Germline assignment: CDR1 SGHRS and CDR2 YFSETQ. The CDR3 totals 15 residues. V was shortened by 0 bases and J by 0 bases, with 9 bases between the two germline ends. The CDR3 loop reads CASSLGTSTNYGYTF. The CDR3, as DNA: TGCGCCAGCAGCTTGGGGACAAGTACTAACTATGGCTACACCTTC.

The gene calls are TRBV6-6 and TRBJ1-2; TRBD1 matches at 8 bases. The CDR3 is made up of 16 amino acids. V lost 6 bases to trimming and J lost 7 bases; unmatched junction nucleotides: 16. CDR1 is MNHNY and CDR2 is SVGAGI in the germline V gene (reference sequence). CDR3 in amino acids: CASSARRGRMRTGYTF. CDR3 nucleotide sequence: TGTGCCAGCAGCGCCCGCAGGGGGCGAATGAGGACTGGCTACACCTTC.

As concerns this clone: Other DNA sequences from this sample encode an identical CDR3 as well. This chain uses TRBV28 with TRBJ2-5; no clear D. Per germline, CDR1 MDHEN and CDR2 SYDVKM. The CDR3 contains 11 residues. Trimming stripped 3 bases from V and 5 bases from J, with 4 bases between. CDR3 DNA sequence: TGTGCCAGCAGTTTGCGCGAGACCCAGTACTTC. Translating it yields CASSLRETQYF.

The chain recombines TRBV7-9 with TRBJ1-2, with TRBD1 matching 10 bases. Trimming at V came to 5 bases and at J to 3 bases, leaving 3 bases not matched to a gene. The CDR3 is made up of 14 amino acids. In germline, CDR1 is SEHNR, CDR2 FQNEAQ (reference sequence). CDR3 sequence: CASSQGQGYYGYTF. The CDR3 nucleotides read TGTGCCAGCAGCCAGGGACAGGGGTACTATGGCTACACCTTC.

The V and J genes are TRBV5-1 and TRBJ2-3; 8 bases map to TRBD2. V dropped 1 base and J dropped 3; count of bases not matched to a gene: 1. Per germline, CDR1 SGHRS and CDR2 YFSETQ. The CDR3 has 14 amino acids. The CDR3 coding sequence is TGCGCCAGCAGCTTGTTAGCGGGAACAGATACGCAGTATTTT. Translated, it gives CASSLLAGTDTQYF.

This clone was observed a single time. The rearrangement links TRBV30 to TRBJ1-1; D perhaps matches TRBD1 (5 bases). V was cut by 4 bases and J by 5 bases, with 14 bases left in between. Germline V CDR1 and CDR2: GTSNPN, SVGIG (reference sequence). CDR3 length: 13 amino acids. The chain's CDR3 is CAWTGVGKTEAFF. The CDR3 DNA sequence: TGTGCCTGGACGGGGGTTGGAAAAACTGAAGCTTTCTTT.

The V call is TRBV10-3, the J call TRBJ1-2; D uncertain. V gave up 9 bases and J gave up 8 bases, with 10 bases separating them. The CDR3 is 10 amino acids. Germline lookup yields CDR1 ENHRY and CDR2 SYGVKD. In DNA, the CDR3 is TGTGCCATGGATACGGGGGGCTACACCTTC. This sequence encodes CAMDTGGYTF.

V gene TRBV19 combines with J gene TRBJ2-1, with TRBD2 matching over 12 bases. V trimming: 6 bases; J trimming: 6 bases; junction bases outside the gene matches: 6. This CDR3 region has 15 residues. CDR1 is LNHDA and CDR2 is SQIVND in the germline V gene (reference sequence). CDR3 protein: CASRRLAGEGNEQFF. CDR3 bases: TGTGCCAGTAGGCGACTAGCGGGAGAGGGCAATGAGCAGTTCTTC.

CDR3 in amino acids: CASSASSDSYEQYF. The CDR3 coding sequence is TGTGCCAGCAGCGCTAGCAGTGACTCCTACGAGCAGTACTTC. This chain joins TRBV9 and TRBJ2-7; D is possibly TRBD2 (5 bases). The CDR3 is 14 amino acids. Trimming removed 3 bases at V and 0 bases at J, with 10 bases between. CDR1 and CDR2 from the germline V gene are SGDLS and YYNGEE.

The chain couples TRBV5-4 to TRBJ1-5, with D perhaps matching TRBD1 (5 bases). The CDR3 is 16 amino acids. V was cut by 4 bases and J by 1 base, with 15 bases left in between. CDR1 SGHNT and CDR2 YYREEE come from the germline V gene (reference sequence). DNA for the CDR3: TGTGCCAGCAGCCTCGGTGGTCGGGGGAGCAATCAGCCCCAGCATTTT. The encoded protein is CASSLGGRGSNQPQHF.

The genes are TRBV6-2 or TRBV6-3 and TRBJ1-6, with 8 bases identical to TRBD1. The germline V gene has CDR1 MNHEY and CDR2 SVGEGT. The CDR3 totals 15 residues. With V trimmed by 2 bases and J by 7 bases, 4 bases remained unmatched. CDR3 DNA sequence: TGTGCCAGCAGTTACCGGGACAGGCTAAATTCACCCCTCCACTTT. This translates into CASSYRDRLNSPLHF.

The chain employs TRBV14 and TRBJ1-6; 7 bases align to TRBD1. The germline V gene has CDR1 SGHDN and CDR2 FVKESK. The CDR3 totals 14 residues. Germline trimming cut 4 bases from V and 8 bases from J; bases unmatched to any gene: 5. The CDR3: CASSPSTGHSPLHF. CDR3 coding DNA: TGTGCCAGCAGCCCGTCGACAGGGCATTCACCCCTCCACTTT.

The chain carries TRBV28 and TRBJ2-7; TRBD1 aligns across 9 bases. The germline gives CDR1 MDHEN, CDR2 SYDVKM. The CDR3 sequence is 17 residues long. Losses at the gene ends were 5 bases for V and 3 bases for J; bases not matched to a gene: 14. The chain's CDR3 is CASSQPRVGGQGYEQYF. The CDR3 nucleotides read TGTGCCAGCAGTCAACCCCGGGTAGGGGGACAGGGCTACGAGCAGTACTTC. The variable domain in full, with the rest retrieved from reference TRBV28 and TRBJ2-7, is DVKVTQSSRYLVKRTGEKVFLECVQDMDHENMFWYRQDPGLGLRLIYFSYDVKMKEKGDIPEGYSVSREKKERFSLILESASTNQTSMYLCASSQPRVGGQGYEQYFGPGTRLTVT.

V usage is TRBV3-1 (or the pseudogene TRBV3-2) and J usage is TRBJ1-6, with 9 bases matching TRBD1. Germline-derived CDR1 and CDR2 are LGHDT and YNNKEL (reference sequence). Trimming cost V 4 bases and J 10 bases; bases outside gene matches: 8. There are 15 residues in the CDR3. The CDR3 spells CASSPRDRVLSPLHF. CDR3 coding DNA: TGTGCCAGCAGCCCACGGGACAGGGTGTTGTCACCCCTCCACTTT.

The V gene is TRBV5-1, the J gene TRBJ1-2; D may be TRBD1 (6 bases). CDR1 is SGHRS and CDR2 is YFSETQ in the germline V gene. V was trimmed by 4 bases and J by 5 bases, leaving 12 bases between them. The CDR3 contains 13 residues. The CDR3 DNA is TGCGCCAGCAGCAGGCGGGGGCAATATGGCTACACCTTC. Protein product: CASSRRGQYGYTF.

The chain employs TRBV3-1 (or the pseudogene TRBV3-2) and TRBJ1-2; D is unresolved. This CDR3 region has 13 residues. CDR1 is LGHDT, CDR2 YNNKEL, per germline (reference sequence). V was pared by 1 base and J by 8 bases, with 11 bases between. The CDR3 DNA reads as TGTGCCAGCAGCCAAGCGGCGGCCGAGGGCTACACCTTC. As protein: CASSQAAAEGYTF.

The chain employs TRBV9 and TRBJ2-3; 8 bases are a match to TRBD2. V lost 0 bases, J lost 0 bases, and 3 bases stayed unmatched. Germline CDR1 reads SGDLS; CDR2 reads YYNGEE. The CDR3 is 16 amino acids. DNA of the CDR3: TGTGCCAGCAGCGTAGCGGGGGGGATCAGCACAGATACGCAGTATTTT. Its protein is CASSVAGGISTDTQYF.

The chain is built from TRBV7-6 and TRBJ1-4; D ambiguous. CDR3 size: 15 residues. CDR1 and CDR2 (germline): SGHVS, FNYEAQ. Trimming took 0 bases from V and 3 from J, leaving 8 bases between them. CDR3 DNA: TGTGCCAGCAGCTTAGCAGGGAGCGCTAATGAAAAACTGTTTTTT. It specifies CASSLAGSANEKLFF. Looking up the rest from reference TRBV7-6 and TRBJ1-4 gives the full variable domain: GAGVSQSPRYKVTKRGQDVALRCDPISGHVSLYWYRQALGQGPEFLTYFNYEAQQDKSGLPNDRFSAERPEGSISTLTIQRTEQRDSAMYRCASSLAGSANEKLFFGSGTQLSVL.

CDR3 loop: CASRLIGTGGTGELFF. CDR3 DNA: TGTGCCAGCCGTCTTATCGGGACAGGGGGAACCGGGGAGCTGTTTTTT. This chain uses TRBV27 with TRBJ2-2, with 11 bases matching TRBD1. The trim removed 8 bases at V and 5 bases at J, leaving 10 bases unmatched. Germline V gene data show CDR1 as MNHEY and CDR2 as SMNVEV (reference sequence). The CDR3 covers 16 residues.

The rearrangement links TRBV19 to TRBJ1-2; possible D gene TRBD1, 5 bases. V was cut by 10 bases and J by 4 bases, with 13 bases left in between. Germline lookup yields CDR1 LNHDA and CDR2 SQIVND (reference sequence). CDR3 length: 12 residues. This CDR3 reads CATDDRAYGYTF. CDR3 coding DNA: TGTGCCACTGACGACAGAGCCTATGGCTACACCTTC.